These T cell receptor beta chains were read from a single sample in a study of chemoradiotherapy in HPV16-positive cancers. Sequencing was performed with immunoSEQ multiplex PCR; in TCRdb, only in-frame clones are kept and a portion is missing. The sample lists approximately 12,000 clones; 85% to 90% were seen once. The source was blood, collected from a patient who underwent chemoradiotherapy. The source is a human donor with HPV-associated anogenital cancer. CDR3s include the opening cysteine and the closing phenylalanine or tryptophan. The D gene is left open where the match is weak. Size values are once, few and many counts, or a class for expanded clones, and some rows have none.

V gene: TRBV5-1
D gene: .
clone size: .
J gene: TRBJ2-2
CDR3 DNA: TGCGCCAGCAGCAGGGGGGACACCGGGGAGCTGTTTTTT
CDR3 protein: CASSRGDTGELFF

V gene: TRBV5-1
D gene: TRBD1
clone size: .
J gene: TRBJ1-2
CDR3 DNA: TGCGCCAGCAGCTTGGCTCCGGGACAGGGGGCGTCTAACTATGGCTACACCTTC
CDR3 protein: CASSLAPGQGASNYGYTF

V gene: TRBV5-6
D gene: TRBD1
clone size: .
J gene: TRBJ2-3
CDR3 DNA: TGTGCCAGCAGCTCGTCCCGGGACAGGGGAGATACGCAGTATTTT
CDR3 protein: CASSSSRDRGDTQYF

V gene: TRBV30
D gene: .
clone size: .
J gene: TRBJ1-1
CDR3 DNA: TGTGCCTGTTACCTCGGGGTCCCAGAAGCTTTCTTT
CDR3 protein: CACYLGVPEAFF

V gene: TRBV29-1
D gene: .
clone size: .
J gene: TRBJ2-4
CDR3 DNA: TGCAGCGTTGAAGATACCGGCCTAGCCAAAAACATTCAGTACTTC
CDR3 protein: CSVEDTGLAKNIQYF

V gene: TRBV5-1
D gene: .
clone size: .
J gene: TRBJ1-4
CDR3 DNA: TGCGCCAGCAGCGACCCCGCAGCAACTAATGAAAAACTGTTTTTT
CDR3 protein: CASSDPAATNEKLFF

V gene: TRBV2
D gene: .
clone size: .
J gene: TRBJ1-1
CDR3 DNA: TGTGCCAGCAGTGAAGCGAAAGGAGCTGATCGCTTCTTT
CDR3 protein: CASSEAKGADRFF

V gene: TRBV7-9
D gene: TRBD1
clone size: .
J gene: TRBJ1-4
CDR3 DNA: TGTGCCAGCAGCTTTTCCGACAGGGTTAATGAAAAACTGTTTTTT
CDR3 protein: CASSFSDRVNEKLFF

V gene: TRBV6-5
D gene: .
clone size: .
J gene: TRBJ2-2
CDR3 DNA: TGTGCCAGCAGTTACATCACTAGCCCCGGGGAGCTGTTTTTT
CDR3 protein: CASSYITSPGELFF

V gene: TRBV14
D gene: TRBD1
clone size: .
J gene: TRBJ2-5
CDR3 DNA: TGTGCCAGCAGCCAAGACAGGGGGCAAGAGACCCAGTACTTC
CDR3 protein: CASSQDRGQETQYF

V gene: TRBV9
D gene: .
clone size: .
J gene: TRBJ2-3
CDR3 DNA: TGTGCCAGCAGCGTAGGGGGGGAATTGGGCACAGATACGCAGTATTTT
CDR3 protein: CASSVGGELGTDTQYF

V gene: TRBV7-9
D gene: TRBD1
clone size: .
J gene: TRBJ1-1
CDR3 DNA: TGTGCCAGCAGCTTAGGAGGGGACCACAGGGGGCCGAACACTGAAGCTTTCTTT
CDR3 protein: CASSLGGDHRGPNTEAFF

V gene: TRBV13
D gene: TRBD1
clone size: .
J gene: TRBJ2-6
CDR3 DNA: TGTGCCAGCAGCTTAACCTCCGGGACAGGGGTGAGGGGGGCCAACGTCCTGACTTTC
CDR3 protein: CASSLTSGTGVRGANVLTF

V gene: TRBV27
D gene: .
clone size: .
J gene: TRBJ2-6
CDR3 DNA: TGTGCCAGCAGCCCAACCGGCCGGTTCTCTGGGGCCAACGTCCTGACTTTC
CDR3 protein: CASSPTGRFSGANVLTF

V gene: TRBV5-4
D gene: TRBD2
clone size: .
J gene: TRBJ2-1
CDR3 DNA: TGTGCCAGCAGCTCACCGACTAGCGGGGGGGCGGAGTACAATGAGCAGTTCTTC
CDR3 protein: CASSSPTSGGAEYNEQFF

V gene: TRBV5-1
D gene: .
clone size: .
J gene: TRBJ1-1
CDR3 DNA: TGCGCCAGCAGCTTCCAGGAGAACACTGAAGCTTTCTTT
CDR3 protein: CASSFQENTEAFF

V gene: TRBV18
D gene: .
clone size: .
J gene: TRBJ2-5
CDR3 DNA: TGTGCCAGCTCCCGCACGCAAGAGACCCAGTACTTC
CDR3 protein: CASSRTQETQYF

V gene: TRBV7-2
D gene: TRBD1
clone size: .
J gene: TRBJ1-1
CDR3 DNA: TGTGCCAGCAGCCGGGAGGGACAGGCGAACACTGAAGCTTTCTTT
CDR3 protein: CASSREGQANTEAFF

V gene: TRBV5-8
D gene: .
clone size: .
J gene: TRBJ2-1
CDR3 DNA: TGTGCCAGCAGCTTGGCCGCAACTAGCCTTTATTACAATGAGCAGTTCTTC
CDR3 protein: CASSLAATSLYYNEQFF

V gene: TRBV5-1
D gene: .
clone size: .
J gene: TRBJ1-1
CDR3 DNA: TGCGCCAGCAGCTTAAAGGTGGGGATGAACACTGAAGCTTTCTTT
CDR3 protein: CASSLKVGMNTEAFF

V gene: TRBV19
D gene: .
clone size: .
J gene: TRBJ2-7
CDR3 DNA: TGTGCCAGTAGTAAACAGGGCTACGAGCAGTACTTC
CDR3 protein: CASSKQGYEQYF

V gene: TRBV15
D gene: TRBD2
clone size: .
J gene: TRBJ2-1
CDR3 DNA: TGTGCCACCAGCAGAGACAAAGCGGGGGCCTACAATGAGCAGTTCTTC
CDR3 protein: CATSRDKAGAYNEQFF

V gene: TRBV6-1
D gene: .
clone size: once
J gene: TRBJ2-5
CDR3 DNA: TGTGCCAGCAGTGTGATAAACAGGGCATCTGGCGAGACCCAGTACTTC
CDR3 protein: CASSVINRASGETQYF

V gene: TRBV5-4
D gene: .
clone size: .
J gene: TRBJ1-1
CDR3 DNA: TGTGCCAGCAGCTTGGGGGGCAGTTATATGATGAACACTGAAGCTTTCTTT
CDR3 protein: CASSLGGSYMMNTEAFF

V gene: TRBV30
D gene: .
clone size: once
J gene: TRBJ1-4
CDR3 DNA: TGTGCCTGGAGTATCGGCGGGTTTAATGAAAAACTGTTTTTT
CDR3 protein: CAWSIGGFNEKLFF

V gene: TRBV27
D gene: .
clone size: .
J gene: TRBJ1-1
CDR3 DNA: TGTGCCAGCAGTTCAGATGCAGGGGTGAAAGCTTTCTTT
CDR3 protein: CASSSDAGVKAFF

V gene: TRBV6-1
D gene: .
clone size: .
J gene: TRBJ1-3
CDR3 DNA: TGTGCCAGCAGTGAATTGGCGACACCCTCTGGAAACACCATATATTTT
CDR3 protein: CASSELATPSGNTIYF

V gene: TRBV28
D gene: TRBD1
clone size: .
J gene: TRBJ1-5
CDR3 DNA: TGTGCCAGCAGCTCCGGGACAGGACATCAGCCCCAGCATTTT
CDR3 protein: CASSSGTGHQPQHF

V gene: TRBV7-6
D gene: .
clone size: few
J gene: TRBJ2-1
CDR3 DNA: TGTGCCAGCAGCTTAGGACTAGACCGTGAGCAGTTCTTC
CDR3 protein: CASSLGLDREQFF

V gene: TRBV2
D gene: .
clone size: .
J gene: TRBJ1-1
CDR3 DNA: TGTGCCACCGGGGCGGGACAAATCGCTGAAGCTTTCTTT
CDR3 protein: CATGAGQIAEAFF

V gene: TRBV7-9
D gene: .
clone size: .
J gene: TRBJ1-1
CDR3 DNA: TGTGCCAGCAGCTTAGCGTCCGGGGGAGGTACTGAAGCTTTCTTT
CDR3 protein: CASSLASGGGTEAFF

V gene: TRBV7-2
D gene: TRBD1
clone size: once
J gene: TRBJ1-5
CDR3 DNA: TGTGCCAGCAGCTTACAGGGGGCGGGCAATCAGCCCCAGCATTTT
CDR3 protein: CASSLQGAGNQPQHF

V gene: TRBV21-1
D gene: .
clone size: .
J gene: TRBJ2-3
CDR3 DNA: TGTGCCAGCAGCAACCGTCTCCGGACTAGCGGGGGAGCAGATACGCAGTATTTT
CDR3 protein: CASSNRLRTSGGADTQYF

V gene: TRBV5-1
D gene: .
clone size: .
J gene: TRBJ1-6
CDR3 DNA: TGCGCCAGCAGCGGGACCGTGAACTCCTATAATTCACCCCTCCACTTT
CDR3 protein: CASSGTVNSYNSPLHF

V gene: TRBV19
D gene: .
clone size: .
J gene: TRBJ1-2
CDR3 DNA: TGTGCCAGTAGTATCCCTGGCAGGGGAATCTATGGCTACACCTTC
CDR3 protein: CASSIPGRGIYGYTF

V gene: TRBV5-1
D gene: .
clone size: .
J gene: TRBJ1-1
CDR3 DNA: TGCGCCAGCAGTTCTTACATGAACACTGAAGCTTTCTTT
CDR3 protein: CASSSYMNTEAFF

V gene: TRBV5-6
D gene: .
clone size: .
J gene: TRBJ1-1
CDR3 DNA: TGTGCCAGCAGCTTTACAGGATCGAACACTGAAGCTTTCTTT
CDR3 protein: CASSFTGSNTEAFF

V gene: TRBV19
D gene: .
clone size: once
J gene: TRBJ1-5
CDR3 DNA: TGTGCCAGTAGACCCCCAGAAGGGCAGGGAAATCAGCCCCAGCATTTT
CDR3 protein: CASRPPEGQGNQPQHF

V gene: TRBV4-1
D gene: TRBD2
clone size: .
J gene: TRBJ2-5
CDR3 DNA: TGCGCCAGCAGCCGAGGGGGGGCTAGCGGGGGGGCGAGGTTAGGAGAGACCCAGTACTTC
CDR3 protein: CASSRGGASGGARLGETQYF

V gene: TRBV5-4
D gene: .
clone size: .
J gene: TRBJ1-1
CDR3 DNA: TGTGCCAGCAGCTCGCTAGGGCAGGGAAGGTTAGGCGCTGAAGCTTTCTTT
CDR3 protein: CASSSLGQGRLGAEAFF

V gene: TRBV19
D gene: .
clone size: .
J gene: TRBJ2-1
CDR3 DNA: TGTGCCAGTAGTCCCACGAGCTCCTACAATGAGCAGTTCTTC
CDR3 protein: CASSPTSSYNEQFF

V gene: TRBV18
D gene: TRBD1
clone size: .
J gene: TRBJ1-1
CDR3 DNA: TGTGCCAGCTCAGTAGGGACAGGTGGGAACACTGAAGCTTTCTTT
CDR3 protein: CASSVGTGGNTEAFF

V gene: TRBV19
D gene: .
clone size: once
J gene: TRBJ1-5
CDR3 DNA: TGTGCCAGTAGTACCCCCGGTCAGCCCCAGCATTTT
CDR3 protein: CASSTPGQPQHF

V gene: TRBV27
D gene: .
clone size: once
J gene: TRBJ1-1
CDR3 DNA: TGTGCCAGCAGTTTTCCCCAGCCGACAGGTCGTCGGAAGAACACTGAAGCTTTCTTT
CDR3 protein: CASSFPQPTGRRKNTEAFF

V gene: TRBV7-2
D gene: TRBD2
clone size: .
J gene: TRBJ2-2
CDR3 DNA: TGTGCCAGCAGCCCGAATCGCGGGGGGGCCGTAGGCGGGGAGCTGTTTTTT
CDR3 protein: CASSPNRGGAVGGELFF

V gene: TRBV6-1
D gene: TRBD1
clone size: .
J gene: TRBJ1-2
CDR3 DNA: TGTGCCAGCAGTGAAGGGGACAGGGTCGGCCCCGGCTACACCTTC
CDR3 protein: CASSEGDRVGPGYTF

V gene: TRBV10-3
D gene: .
clone size: once
J gene: TRBJ2-1
CDR3 DNA: TGTGCCATCAGTGAGTCGGAGCTAGCTCGGGGGCAGTTCTTC
CDR3 protein: CAISESELARGQFF

V gene: TRBV5-1
D gene: .
clone size: .
J gene: TRBJ2-5
CDR3 DNA: TGCGCCAGCAGCCGGGCAACAGGGTCGGAGACCCAGTACTTC
CDR3 protein: CASSRATGSETQYF

V gene: TRBV5-1
D gene: .
clone size: .
J gene: TRBJ2-1
CDR3 DNA: TGCGCCAGCAGTAAACCCCCCAAAAATGAGCAGTTCTTC
CDR3 protein: CASSKPPKNEQFF